Listed here are 8 T cell receptor beta chains from one sample, sequenced in a study of Ad26.COV2.S vaccination and SARS-CoV-2 variants. Generated by immunoSEQ multiplex PCR, the TCRdb table keeps only in-frame clones and is missing some. Of about 320,000 clones in the sample, approximately 86% were seen once. Specified treatment: around 19 received Ad26.COV2.S at low or high dose, single or two shots; five or six received placebo; per-sample allocation not given. Repertoires come from day 63 after the first vaccine or placebo injection. Sequences were derived from peripheral blood, sampled in a trial of Ad26.COV2.S vaccine versus placebo. The receptors stem from a person aged 18-65 years who received the Ad26.COV2.S COVID-19 vaccine or a placebo.

This clone was seen a handful of times. The CDR3 coding sequence is TGTGCCAGCACCAACGCCGAGGGACAGACCGAAAAACTGTTTTTT. Encoded protein: CASTNAEGQTEKLFF. The rearrangement links TRBV7-9 to TRBJ1-4, with 7 nucleotides matching TRBD1. This CDR3 has 15 residues. V lost 7 bases and J lost 8; bases outside the gene matches: 13. Germline CDR1 SEHNR, CDR2 FQNEAQ (reference sequence).

The chain links TRBV27 to TRBJ2-3; D gene unclear. CDR3 length: 14 residues. V was shortened by 10 bases and J by 2 bases, with 16 bases between the two germline ends. Germline CDR1 and CDR2: MNHEY and SMNVEV (reference sequence). Here the CDR3 reads CATRTYTITDTQYF. CDR3 DNA sequence: TGTGCCACCAGGACCTACACCATCACAGATACGCAGTATTTT.

This rearrangement joins TRBV14 to TRBJ1-6; maybe TRBD1 (5 bases). The germline V gene has CDR1 SGHDN and CDR2 FVKESK. This CDR3 contains 13 residues. V was clipped by 1 base and J by 13 bases, with 11 bases between them. The CDR3 nucleotides read TGTGCCAGCAGCCAAGTTCAGGGCCACCCCCTCCACTTT. This codes for CASSQVQGHPLHF.

This chain joins TRBV5-4 and TRBJ2-3; D ambiguous. The germline gives CDR1 SGHNT, CDR2 YYREEE (reference sequence). The ends were cut back, 0 bases at V and 0 bases at J, with 8 bases in the middle. This CDR3 contains 15 residues. The CDR3, as DNA: TGTGCCAGCAGCTTGGACTGGTCTAGCACAGATACGCAGTATTTT. The encoded protein is CASSLDWSSTDTQYF.

This clone was observed a single time. The chain couples TRBV4-2 to TRBJ1-6, with 9 positions matching TRBD1. In germline, CDR1 is LGHNA, CDR2 YNFKEQ. The CDR3 consists of 15 residues. J gave up 8 bases and V 5 bases, and 7 bases lay outside the gene matches. CDR3 loop: CASSYLGQGDSPLHF. The DNA of the CDR3 is TGTGCCAGCAGCTACCTGGGACAGGGAGATTCACCCCTCCACTTT.

The J gene is TRBJ1-2, the V gene TRBV27, with D unclear. The CDR3 sequence is 14 residues long. Germline V gene lookup returns CDR1 MNHEY and CDR2 SMNVEV (reference sequence). Between the trimmed V and J ends, which lost 3 bases and 4 bases, there was a span of 12 bases. This chain's CDR3 is CASSFTGYAYGYTF. In DNA, the CDR3 is TGTGCCAGCAGTTTCACTGGGTACGCCTATGGCTACACCTTC.

V and J are TRBV20-1 and TRBJ1-1; D unresolved. Germline V gene data show CDR1 as DFQATT and CDR2 as SNEGSKA (reference sequence). The CDR3 covers 11 residues. V lost 4 bases and J lost 5, with 8 bases in between. The CDR3 DNA reads as TGCAGTGCTACGGACGGAACTGAAGCTTTCTTT. It codes for CSATDGTEAFF.

This chain links TRBV10-3 with TRBJ2-7, with 7 bases fitting TRBD2. CDR1 is ENHRY, CDR2 SYGVKD, per germline. The CDR3 is 13 amino acids. The V gene end was trimmed by 6 bases and the J gene end by 5 bases; junction bases not matched to a gene: 7. In DNA form, the CDR3 reads TGTGCCATCAGCCTTGGGAGGGATGACGAGCAGTACTTC. Protein: CAISLGRDDEQYF.